The entry below describes one T cell receptor beta chain. What it binds is unknown. Under the ViraFEST assay, PBMC were stimulated with viral peptide pools so that antigen-specific CD4+ T cells expanded. Sequencing was performed afterwards. At the end of over 8 days of culture, CD4+ T cells were isolated. Having tested negative for nucleocapsid antibodies, the vaccine recipients showed no prior SARS-CoV-2 infection. The CDR3 runs 12 residues. Trimming took off 5 bases at V and 8 bases at J, with 12 bases between the two ends. Germline CDR1 and CDR2: SGHTA and FQGNSA. Some clones are missing from TCRdb's copy, which holds only in-frame ones; the method was immunoSEQ multiplex PCR. The sample shows about 41,000 clones, roughly 70% of them seen only once. These data belong to a study of vaccination effects on CD4 cells after COVID-19. Turning to the study itself: Either the mRNA-1273 or the BNT162b2 vaccine was given to participants as two doses.

General study points: Marked contraction was observed in infection-induced and vaccine-induced clones late after vaccination.

Sequences were derived from CD4+ T cells from PBMCs cultured with HCoV-OC43 spike peptides, sampled before COVID-19 vaccination. Subset of the sample: HCoV-OC43 spike overlapping peptide pool stimulation. The source of this sequence is a human donor who received a COVID-19 vaccine. This chain links TRBV7-2 with TRBJ1-2; D not certain. CDR3 sequence: CASSKRIGGYTF. As DNA, the CDR3 is TGTGCCAGCAGCAAAAGAATTGGGGGCTACACCTTC.